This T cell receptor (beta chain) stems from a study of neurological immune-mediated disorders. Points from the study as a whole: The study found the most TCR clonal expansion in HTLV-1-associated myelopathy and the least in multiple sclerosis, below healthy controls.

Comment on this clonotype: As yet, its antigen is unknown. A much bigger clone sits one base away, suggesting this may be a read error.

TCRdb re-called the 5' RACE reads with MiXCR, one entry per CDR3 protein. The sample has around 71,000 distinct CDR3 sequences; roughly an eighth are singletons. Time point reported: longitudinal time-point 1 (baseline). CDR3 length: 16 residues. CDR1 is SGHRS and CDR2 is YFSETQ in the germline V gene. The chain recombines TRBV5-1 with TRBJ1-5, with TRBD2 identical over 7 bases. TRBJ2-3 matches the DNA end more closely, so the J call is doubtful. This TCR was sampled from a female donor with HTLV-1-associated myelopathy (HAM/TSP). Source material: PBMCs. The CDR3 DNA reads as TGCGCCAGCAGCTTGGGGGAGGGTAATAGCAATCAGCCCCAGTATTTT. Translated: CASSLGEGNSNQPQYF.